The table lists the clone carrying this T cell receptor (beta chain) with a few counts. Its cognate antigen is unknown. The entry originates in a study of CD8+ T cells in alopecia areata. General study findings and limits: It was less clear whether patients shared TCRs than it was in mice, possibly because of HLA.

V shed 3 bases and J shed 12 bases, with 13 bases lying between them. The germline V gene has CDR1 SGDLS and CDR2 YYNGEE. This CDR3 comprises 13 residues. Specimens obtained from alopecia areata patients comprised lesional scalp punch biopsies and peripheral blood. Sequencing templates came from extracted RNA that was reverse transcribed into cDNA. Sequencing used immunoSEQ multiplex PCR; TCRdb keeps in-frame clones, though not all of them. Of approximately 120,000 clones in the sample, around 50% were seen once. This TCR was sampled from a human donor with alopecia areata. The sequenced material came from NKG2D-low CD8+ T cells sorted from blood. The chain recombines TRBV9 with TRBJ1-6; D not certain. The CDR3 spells CASSADPLQPLHF. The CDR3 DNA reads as TGTGCCAGCAGCGCAGACCCGTTACAACCCCTCCACTTT. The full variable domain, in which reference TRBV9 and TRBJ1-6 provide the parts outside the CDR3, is DSGVTQTPKHLITATGQRVTLRCSPRSGDLSVYWYQQSLDQGLQFLIQYYNGEERAKGNILERFSAQQFPDLHSELNLSSLELGDSALYFCASSADPLQPLHFGNGTRLTVT.